This T cell receptor (beta chain) originates from a study of T cells after yellow fever vaccination (dated by TCRdb to the late 2010s). Regarding the complete study: The SMART-Seq v4 Ultra Low Input RNA kit was used to prepare libraries from fractions with low cell numbers. To follow T-cell clones before and after both primary and booster YFV17D yellow fever vaccination, bulk TCR alpha and beta repertoires underwent longitudinal sequencing. Two healthy male donors made up the cohort, one aged 18 to 30 years and the other aged 30 to 40 years. Blood was drawn at multiple timepoints before and after primary and secondary immunization, with bulk PBMC replicates and cell subsets isolated. Here is what the overall study found, with its caveats: A small fraction of clonotypes showed up in both the CD4 and CD8 compartments, probably as a result of convergent recombination. Most clones expanded after primary vaccination (about 96% of CD4 and roughly 90% of CD8) were re-detected after the booster, suggesting that broad memory maintenance occurred. Because the study included only a couple of donors, the extent to which the findings can be generalized is limited. The secondary T-cell response was weaker than the primary response but faster, peaking on day 5 instead of day 15. Computational filtering was needed because FACS-sorted repertoires could contain abundant contaminating clonotypes from the bulk population.

The treatment or condition tag for this specimen amounts to: live attenuated yellow fever vaccine strain. Two biological replicates of bulk PBMCs were collected at each blood-draw timepoint. PBMCs were isolated from peripheral blood using a standard Ficoll-Paque protocol. TriZol was used to extract RNA from bulk PBMCs, from CD4 and CD8 fractions, and from dextramer-positive and dextramer-negative fractions. With respect to this clonotype: What antigen it recognizes has not been identified. No qualities accompany the bases; no much larger clone lies one base away.

TCR cDNA was synthesized by 5'RACE template switching, which introduced a universal primer site and unique molecular identifiers. cDNA synthesis was primed from both the TCR alpha and TCR beta constant segments. Libraries were amplified in two PCR steps, with sample barcodes and sequencing adapters added in the second step. Sequencing of the libraries was done on either Illumina HiSeq 2500 (2x100 bp) or NovaSeq (2x150 bp). From the authors' description of their analysis: Demultiplexing of reads and collapsing into UMI consensus sequences were performed with MIGEC, and V(D)J alignment was carried out with MiXCR. Using edgeR on replicate PBMC samples, clonotypes were called vaccine-responding if FDR was below 0.01 and the log2 fold change was above 5 up to day 15. CD4 or CD8 identity was assigned to each bulk clonotype according to whether the clonotype was present at higher abundance in the sequenced CD4 repertoire or the sequenced CD8 repertoire. TCRdb reran the public reads through fastp at Q25 and MiXCR, keeping productive beta chains. Rows with one shared CDR3 protein collapse into an entry with the most common genes and DNA. None of the V and J calls come from the authors' own analysis; TCRdb made them. This sample comprises approximately 550,000 distinct CDR3 sequences, 13% of them detected only once. More than 12% of the sample is held by the ten biggest clonotypes.

Counted from cysteine to phenylalanine, this CDR3 has 15 amino acids. CDR3 DNA only is kept here, 45 bases in frame from base 1. Based on the germline V gene, the CDR1 and CDR2 sequences are SQVTM and ANQGSEA. Sequencing was performed on PBMCs, taken on the day of the yellow fever booster vaccination. The sequence is built from TRBV29-1 and TRBJ2-3; a weak D assignment points to TRBD2 (7 bases agree). The TCR originated in a man aged 30-40 years who received the YFV17D yellow fever vaccine. This receptor has the CDR3 CSSIGGGSSTDTQYF. The nucleotides read TGCAGTTCAATAGGGGGGGGGTCAAGCACAGATACGCAGTATTTT.